This TCR beta chain was identified in a study of blood T cell repertoires in COVID-19. Clones were sequenced by immunoSEQ multiplex PCR, and TCRdb holds only the in-frame ones, with some missing. The repertoire consists of around 400,000 clones, with under 85% occurring once and the leading ten covering about 4.8%. Symptom resolution, clearance, or two negative PCRs marked the recovered donors of Cohort 3. This receptor was obtained from a woman aged 50 to 65 who had recovered from COVID-19. Sequencing was done on a sample of PBMCs or T cells enriched from blood (not recorded which).

In DNA, the CDR3 is TGCGCCAGCAGCCTCCTTGGGCTAGCGGGAGAGACCCAGTACTTC. It yields the protein CASSLLGLAGETQYF. The genes are TRBV4-1 and TRBJ2-5, with TRBD2 matching 8 bases. Looked up from germline, CDR1 is MGHRA and CDR2 is YSYEKL. The CDR3 covers 15 residues. The ends lost 4 bases at V and 4 bases at J; junction bases unmatched: 8.